The rows below give T cell receptor beta chains drawn from one sample of a study of OX40 agonist ivuxolimab in advanced cancers. TCRdb's table, derived via immunoSEQ multiplex PCR, lists solely in-frame clones and lacks some. The sample carries 15,000 to 20,000 clones, less than 85% recorded once. The sample was CD4+ or CD8+ T cells sorted from blood, taken in a trial of the OX40 agonist ivuxolimab. The origin of the receptors is an adult with an advanced solid tumor such as melanoma, head and neck, liver or kidney cancer. Each CDR3 is given with its conserved first and last residue. Each record gives: clone size, V gene, J gene, D gene, CDR3 protein, CDR3 DNA. A D gene is named only where the DNA matches it firmly. Part of the rows lack a size; the others show once, few, many or a class for expanded clones.

clone_size: -
v_call: TRBV5-4
j_call: TRBJ1-5
d_call: -
cdr3_aa: CASSSETGQPQHF
cdr3_nt: TGTGCCAGCAGCTCGGAAACAGGGCAGCCCCAGCATTTT

clone_size: -
v_call: TRBV15
j_call: TRBJ2-2
d_call: TRBD2
cdr3_aa: CATSRSGGATGELFF
cdr3_nt: TGTGCCACCAGCAGAAGCGGGGGGGCCACCGGGGAGCTGTTTTTT

clone_size: -
v_call: TRBV7-2
j_call: TRBJ2-5
d_call: -
cdr3_aa: CASSSGREETQYF
cdr3_nt: TGTGCCAGCAGCTCGGGCAGAGAAGAGACCCAGTACTTC

clone_size: -
v_call: TRBV7-6
j_call: TRBJ2-7
d_call: TRBD1
cdr3_aa: CASGTGVYEQYF
cdr3_nt: TGTGCCAGCGGGACAGGGGTATACGAGCAGTACTTC

clone_size: once
v_call: TRBV10-3
j_call: TRBJ2-7
d_call: -
cdr3_aa: CAISESPSKGRYEQYF
cdr3_nt: TGTGCCATCAGTGAGAGCCCATCGAAGGGGCGCTACGAGCAGTACTTC

clone_size: -
v_call: TRBV9
j_call: TRBJ2-1
d_call: -
cdr3_aa: CASSVQANEQFF
cdr3_nt: TGTGCCAGCAGCGTGCAGGCCAATGAGCAGTTCTTC

clone_size: -
v_call: TRBV4-2
j_call: TRBJ1-5
d_call: -
cdr3_aa: CASSQESTVYSNQPQHF
cdr3_nt: TGTGCCAGCAGCCAAGAGAGCACAGTATATAGCAATCAGCCCCAGCATTTT

clone_size: -
v_call: TRBV5-5
j_call: TRBJ1-6
d_call: -
cdr3_aa: CASSWGLRGANSPLHF
cdr3_nt: TGTGCCAGCAGCTGGGGACTTCGCGGTGCTAATTCACCCCTCCACTTT

clone_size: -
v_call: TRBV19
j_call: TRBJ1-5
d_call: TRBD1
cdr3_aa: CASSPGQKNQPQHF
cdr3_nt: TGTGCCAGTTCTCCGGGACAGAAAAATCAGCCCCAGCATTTT

clone_size: -
v_call: TRBV1
j_call: TRBJ2-6
d_call: -
cdr3_aa: CTSSRTGLCTRANVLTF
cdr3_nt: TGCACCAGCAGTCGCACGGGTTTGTGCACACGGGCCAACGTCCTGACTTTC

clone_size: -
v_call: TRBV28
j_call: TRBJ1-1
d_call: -
cdr3_aa: CASSLGNTEAFF
cdr3_nt: TGTGCCAGCAGTTTGGGAAACACTGAAGCTTTCTTT

clone_size: -
v_call: TRBV5-1
j_call: TRBJ1-1
d_call: TRBD1
cdr3_aa: CASSPWGQTNREAFF
cdr3_nt: TGCGCCAGCAGCCCATGGGGACAGACGAACCGAGAAGCTTTCTTT

clone_size: -
v_call: TRBV9
j_call: TRBJ2-7
d_call: -
cdr3_aa: CASSTQDRYTYEQYF
cdr3_nt: TGTGCCAGCAGCACGCAGGACAGATATACCTACGAGCAGTACTTC

clone_size: once
v_call: TRBV11-2
j_call: TRBJ2-1
d_call: TRBD1
cdr3_aa: CASSQDPTGGKFNEQFF
cdr3_nt: TGTGCCAGCAGCCAAGACCCCACAGGGGGCAAATTCAATGAGCAGTTCTTC

clone_size: -
v_call: TRBV9
j_call: TRBJ2-1
d_call: -
cdr3_aa: CASSERSIDEQFF
cdr3_nt: TGTGCCAGCAGCGAGAGATCAATAGATGAGCAGTTCTTC

clone_size: -
v_call: TRBV2
j_call: TRBJ2-6
d_call: TRBD1
cdr3_aa: CASLQRAGGPGANVLTF
cdr3_nt: TGTGCCAGCTTACAGAGGGCAGGGGGCCCTGGGGCCAACGTCCTGACTTTC

clone_size: many
v_call: TRBV7-2
j_call: TRBJ1-5
d_call: -
cdr3_aa: CASSSQGYQPQHF
cdr3_nt: TGTGCCAGCAGCTCCCAGGGGTATCAGCCCCAGCATTTT

clone_size: -
v_call: TRBV12-5
j_call: TRBJ1-2
d_call: -
cdr3_aa: CASGSPGVKENGYTF
cdr3_nt: TGTGCTAGTGGCTCCCCAGGGGTAAAGGAAAATGGCTACACCTTC

clone_size: -
v_call: TRBV27
j_call: TRBJ1-1
d_call: -
cdr3_aa: CASRPWEGLTEAFF
cdr3_nt: TGTGCCAGCAGACCGTGGGAGGGACTTACTGAAGCTTTCTTT

clone_size: -
v_call: TRBV7-9
j_call: TRBJ2-6
d_call: -
cdr3_aa: CASSLAGGRNGANVLTF
cdr3_nt: TGTGCCAGCAGCTTAGCAGGAGGCAGGAATGGGGCCAACGTCCTGACTTTC

clone_size: -
v_call: TRBV27
j_call: TRBJ1-1
d_call: -
cdr3_aa: CASSLITGGRAKNTEAFF
cdr3_nt: TGTGCCAGCAGTTTAATCACGGGGGGCAGGGCGAAGAACACTGAAGCTTTCTTT

clone_size: -
v_call: TRBV7-9
j_call: TRBJ1-2
d_call: -
cdr3_aa: CASSFGGKDYTF
cdr3_nt: TGTGCCAGCAGCTTCGGCGGTAAAGACTACACCTTC

clone_size: -
v_call: TRBV4-1
j_call: TRBJ1-2
d_call: -
cdr3_aa: CASSQVRDNYGYTF
cdr3_nt: TGCGCCAGCAGCCAAGTAAGAGATAACTATGGCTACACCTTC

clone_size: once
v_call: TRBV23-1
j_call: TRBJ1-4
d_call: -
cdr3_aa: CASSHRVEFSDEKLFF
cdr3_nt: TGCGCCAGCAGCCATCGGGTCGAGTTCTCGGATGAAAAACTGTTTTTT

clone_size: -
v_call: TRBV7-9
j_call: TRBJ2-3
d_call: TRBD1
cdr3_aa: CASSWDRLSAGDTQYF
cdr3_nt: TGTGCCAGCAGCTGGGACAGGCTCTCAGCTGGGGATACGCAGTATTTT

clone_size: -
v_call: TRBV6-5
j_call: TRBJ2-7
d_call: -
cdr3_aa: CASMDTSYEQYF
cdr3_nt: TGTGCCAGCATGGATACCTCCTACGAGCAGTACTTC

clone_size: -
v_call: TRBV5-6
j_call: TRBJ1-2
d_call: -
cdr3_aa: CASSLSTGRRGYTF
cdr3_nt: TGTGCCAGCAGCTTGTCCACAGGGAGGCGAGGCTACACCTTC

clone_size: -
v_call: TRBV19
j_call: TRBJ2-1
d_call: -
cdr3_aa: CASSLTLWGAEQFF
cdr3_nt: TGTGCCAGTAGTCTGACCCTGTGGGGGGCTGAGCAGTTCTTC

clone_size: -
v_call: TRBV19
j_call: TRBJ2-7
d_call: -
cdr3_aa: CASSTIQGLTYEQYF
cdr3_nt: TGTGCCAGTAGTACCATCCAGGGGCTTACCTACGAGCAGTACTTC

clone_size: -
v_call: TRBV30
j_call: TRBJ1-2
d_call: -
cdr3_aa: CAWETGDYGYTF
cdr3_nt: TGTGCCTGGGAGACAGGAGACTATGGCTACACCTTC

clone_size: -
v_call: TRBV7-9
j_call: TRBJ1-1
d_call: -
cdr3_aa: CASSLVGQHAEAFF
cdr3_nt: TGTGCCAGCAGCTTAGTAGGGCAGCACGCTGAAGCTTTCTTT

clone_size: -
v_call: TRBV7-9
j_call: TRBJ1-2
d_call: TRBD1
cdr3_aa: CASSLDRAGTNYGYTF
cdr3_nt: TGTGCCAGCAGCCTCGACAGGGCAGGAACTAACTATGGCTACACCTTC

clone_size: -
v_call: TRBV7-9
j_call: TRBJ2-1
d_call: -
cdr3_aa: CASSSVLGMALEQFF
cdr3_nt: TGTGCCAGCAGCTCTGTTTTGGGAATGGCCCTTGAGCAGTTCTTC

clone_size: -
v_call: TRBV27
j_call: TRBJ1-1
d_call: TRBD1
cdr3_aa: CASSNPDRVNTEAFF
cdr3_nt: TGTGCCAGCAGTAACCCTGACAGGGTGAACACTGAAGCTTTCTTT